This TCR beta chain was documented in a study of blood T cell repertoires in COVID-19 (dated by TCRdb to 2020 to 2022). A note on the overall study: The collaborator samples originated in the United States, Italy and Spain and spanned the acute and convalescent phases of COVID-19. The sample metadata nearly always contained a de-identified subject ID, COVID-19 status, age in years and sex. HLA class I and class II types, where available, came from metadata supplied by the sample provider rather than from assay-based typing. A freely available public database, intended as a resource for researchers studying the immune response to SARS-CoV-2, is where the repertoires were released. The dataset comprised deeply sampled blood TCRbeta repertoires from subjects exposed to, actively infected with, or recovered from COVID-19. The material from the prospective study consisted of cDNA or gDNA derived from T cells, B-cell-depleted T cells, or PBMCs. Samples were obtained from the ongoing ImmuneRACE study (first 160 participants) and from approximately 1,200 subjects provided by 6 global collaborators.

The immunoSEQ Assay, a bias-controlled multiplex PCR, was used to amplify TCRbeta CDR3 regions from genomic DNA. The authors' pipeline ran thus. The number of nucleated cells in each sample was estimated from the amplification of reference gene primers within the assay. To quantify the absolute abundance of each unique TCRbeta CDR3 rearrangement, sequence reads were collapsed and filtered. Productive Simpson clonality was computed per sample as the square root of Simpson's diversity index over productive rearrangements. The immuneACCESS repertoire file appears here via TCRdb, limited to in-frame rearrangements. These files lack a portion of the clones; in checked studies, under half of the deficit traces to unresolved V genes, and the cause of the others is not known. V, J and clone size were drawn from that table, and D and trimming were deduced from the DNA. Here the sample has around 250,000 clones; approximately 89% occur a single time. The ten top clones hold 1.5% to 2% of the sample.

What the authors observed across the whole study: How much clinical and demographic metadata was included differed by source and by participant, and the metadata was provided uncurated.

The germline V gene gives CDR1 as SGHTA and CDR2 as FQGNSA. Trimming takes 5 bases from V and 3 bases from J, and the germline ends sit 13 bases apart. Inclusive of the bounding cysteine and phenylalanine, the CDR3 is 14 residues long. Here the CDR3 DNA is all that survives: 42 bases in frame from base 1. A second Seattle source provided samples from volunteer blood donors who had recovered from COVID-19. The collaborating institutions used their own protocols to collect whole blood in K2EDTA tubes. For TCRbeta analysis, collaborators shipped samples as frozen whole blood, isolated PBMCs, or DNA extracted from either of those sample types. As concerns this clone: Its antigen is currently not known. The sample holds no much larger clone one base away, and base qualities are not on file.

Sequenced sample: peripheral blood. The rearrangement joined TRBV7-2 to TRBJ2-5, and possibly TRBD2, on 6 matching bases. This receptor was taken from a woman aged 55-75 years who had recovered from COVID-19. CDR3 protein: CASSPRGGEETQYF. The nucleotide sequence is given as TGTGCCAGCAGCCCCCGAGGAGGGGAAGAGACCCAGTACTTC.